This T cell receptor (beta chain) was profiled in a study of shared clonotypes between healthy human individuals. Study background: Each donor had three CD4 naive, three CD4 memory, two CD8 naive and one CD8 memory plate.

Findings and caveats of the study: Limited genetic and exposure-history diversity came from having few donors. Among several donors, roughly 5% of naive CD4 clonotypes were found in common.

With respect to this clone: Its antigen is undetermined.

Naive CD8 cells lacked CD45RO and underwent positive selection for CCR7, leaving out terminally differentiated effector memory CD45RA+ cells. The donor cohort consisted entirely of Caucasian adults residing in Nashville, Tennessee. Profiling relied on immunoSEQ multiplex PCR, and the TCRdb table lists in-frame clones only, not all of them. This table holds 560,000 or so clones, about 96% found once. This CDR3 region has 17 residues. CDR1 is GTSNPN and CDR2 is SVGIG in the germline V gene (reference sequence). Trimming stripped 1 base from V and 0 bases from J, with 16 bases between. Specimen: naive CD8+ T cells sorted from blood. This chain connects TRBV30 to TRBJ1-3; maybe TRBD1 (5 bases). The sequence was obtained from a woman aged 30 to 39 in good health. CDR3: CAWSAHPLTDSGNTIYF. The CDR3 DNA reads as TGTGCCTGGAGTGCACACCCCCTGACAGACTCTGGAAACACCATATATTTT.